Listed below are T cell receptor beta chains from one sample, sequenced in a study of cytomegalovirus exposure and HLA in healthy donors. Using immunoSEQ multiplex PCR, the repertoire was profiled, and TCRdb retains in-frame clones only, with some absent. The sample has about 360,000 clones, just over 85% seen once. The sample taken for sequencing was PBMCs. The receptors shown here come from a young woman in good health and CMV-seronegative. CDR3s include the opening cysteine and the closing phenylalanine or tryptophan. Fields, in order: D gene, V gene, J gene, clone size, CDR3 protein, CDR3 DNA. A D gene is named only where the DNA matches it firmly. For some rows the clone size is stated as once, few or many, or as a class when expanded; others skip it.

TRBD1	TRBV2	TRBJ1-2	few	CASSERTGSNYGYTF	TGTGCCAGCAGTGAAAGGACAGGGAGTAACTATGGCTACACCTTC
NA	TRBV7-9	TRBJ2-5	NA	CASSLGGPQETQYF	TGTGCCAGCAGCTTAGGGGGCCCCCAAGAGACCCAGTACTTC
TRBD1	TRBV6-1	TRBJ2-3	NA	CASSQNRGRNTQYF	TGTGCCAGCAGCCAGAACAGGGGGCGGAATACGCAGTATTTT
NA	TRBV21-1	TRBJ1-6	NA	CASSKRPGNSPLHF	TGTGCCAGCAGCAAAAGGCCAGGAAATTCACCCCTCCACTTT
TRBD2	TRBV5-4	TRBJ2-1	NA	CASSLRGGGFNEQFF	TGTGCCAGCAGCTTGCGGGGCGGGGGGTTCAATGAGCAGTTCTTC
TRBD1	TRBV30	TRBJ1-1	once	CAWSVNRGANTEAFF	TGTGCCTGGAGTGTAAACAGGGGCGCGAACACTGAAGCTTTCTTT
TRBD1	TRBV11-2	TRBJ2-1	NA	CASSPRTGTDNEQFF	TGTGCCAGCAGCCCAAGGACAGGGACTGACAATGAGCAGTTCTTC
TRBD1	TRBV5-1	TRBJ2-7	NA	CASSQREGADISYEQYF	TGCGCCAGCAGCCAACGTGAGGGGGCCGATATCTCCTACGAGCAGTACTTC
NA	TRBV5-5	TRBJ1-5	NA	CASSLGVTKDSNQPQHF	TGTGCCAGCAGCTTGGGTGTGACAAAAGATAGCAATCAGCCCCAGCATTTT
NA	TRBV6-1	TRBJ2-1	NA	CASGLSGTLNEQFF	TGTGCCAGCGGCCTCTCCGGGACATTGAATGAGCAGTTCTTC
NA	TRBV11-2	TRBJ2-5	NA	CASSSARGETQYF	TGTGCCAGCAGCTCGGCTAGGGGGGAGACCCAGTACTTC
NA	TRBV29-1	TRBJ1-1	NA	CSVLGKGNTEAFF	TGCAGCGTCCTCGGGAAGGGGAACACTGAAGCTTTCTTT
TRBD1	TRBV6-6	TRBJ1-1	NA	CASRSNRGTEAFF	TGTGCCAGCAGATCTAACAGGGGCACTGAAGCTTTCTTT
NA	TRBV18	TRBJ1-5	NA	CASSLTIGDQPQHF	TGTGCCAGCTCACTAACCATCGGAGACCAGCCCCAGCATTTT
TRBD1	TRBV28	TRBJ1-2	NA	CASSLGTGGNYGYTF	TGTGCCAGCAGTTTAGGGACAGGGGGCAACTATGGCTACACCTTC
TRBD1	TRBV7-6	TRBJ2-7	NA	CASSLEQGMSSGEQYF	TGTGCCAGCAGCCTGGAACAGGGGATGTCTTCGGGCGAGCAGTACTTC
NA	TRBV6-6	TRBJ2-2	NA	CASTTGIPNTGELFF	TGTGCCAGCACCACCGGGATTCCGAACACCGGGGAGCTGTTTTTT
NA	TRBV7-9	TRBJ1-5	NA	CASSLSGLWQPQHF	TGTGCCAGCAGCTTATCGGGTTTATGGCAGCCCCAGCATTTT
NA	TRBV4-2	TRBJ1-2	once	CASSQDWGYTF	TGTGCCAGCAGCCAGGACTGGGGCTACACCTTC
NA	TRBV28	TRBJ1-3	NA	CASSLYARASGNTIYF	TGTGCCAGCAGTTTATATGCCAGGGCCTCTGGAAACACCATATATTTT
NA	TRBV25-1	TRBJ2-7	NA	CASSPGPAGPYEQYF	TGTGCCAGCAGCCCGGGGCCGGCGGGGCCCTACGAGCAGTACTTC
TRBD1	TRBV6-1	TRBJ1-2	NA	CASSQSLTGGNGYTF	TGTGCCAGCAGTCAAAGCCTCACAGGGGGCAACGGCTACACCTTC
TRBD2	TRBV10-3	TRBJ2-1	NA	CALGTSGRGEQFF	TGTGCCTTAGGGACTAGCGGGAGGGGAGAGCAGTTCTTC
NA	TRBV25-1	TRBJ2-1	NA	CASSDSAVYNEQFF	TGTGCCAGCAGTGATAGCGCCGTTTACAATGAGCAGTTCTTC
TRBD2	TRBV5-1	TRBJ2-3	NA	CASSLAGTSGVIGTDTQYF	TGCGCCAGCAGCTTAGCCGGGACTAGCGGGGTAATCGGCACAGATACGCAGTATTTT
TRBD2	TRBV7-2	TRBJ2-3	once	CASSLQRGYTDTQYF	TGTGCCAGCAGCTTACAGCGGGGTTACACAGATACGCAGTATTTT
TRBD2	TRBV30	TRBJ2-7	NA	CAWSVSPPLAGPPYEQYF	TGTGCCTGGAGTGTCTCACCCCCCCTAGCGGGCCCCCCCTACGAGCAGTACTTC
TRBD1	TRBV30	TRBJ1-3	few	CAWMTGRNTIYF	TGTGCCTGGATGACAGGGAGGAACACCATATATTTT
NA	TRBV7-9	TRBJ1-3	NA	CASSLSNTIYF	TGTGCCAGCAGCCTCTCCAACACCATATATTTT
NA	TRBV11-3	TRBJ2-2	NA	CASSLAAGFRGELFF	TGTGCCAGCAGCTTAGCCGCAGGGTTTCGGGGGGAGCTGTTTTTT
TRBD1	TRBV6-5	TRBJ1-2	NA	CASNYRQGEGYTF	TGTGCCAGCAACTATCGACAGGGAGAAGGCTACACCTTC
TRBD1	TRBV25-1	TRBJ1-1	NA	CASGQQGALITEAFF	TGTGCCAGCGGACAACAGGGGGCGCTTATCACTGAAGCTTTCTTT
NA	TRBV5-4	TRBJ2-1	NA	CASSFRTAYNEQFF	TGTGCCAGCAGCTTTAGGACAGCATACAATGAGCAGTTCTTC
TRBD2	TRBV5-6	TRBJ2-3	NA	CASSGLAGGNTDTQYF	TGTGCCAGCAGCGGACTAGCGGGGGGAAACACAGATACGCAGTATTTT
TRBD2	TRBV12-5	TRBJ2-3	NA	CASALRGGTTRTDTQYF	TGTGCTAGTGCCCTCCGGGGGGGGACAACCCGCACAGATACGCAGTATTTT
NA	TRBV29-1	TRBJ1-1	NA	CSVETGEAEAFF	TGCAGCGTTGAAACTGGGGAGGCTGAAGCTTTCTTT
NA	TRBV4-1	TRBJ1-4	NA	CASSHVGRGGEKLFF	TGCGCCAGCAGCCATGTCGGTAGGGGCGGTGAAAAACTGTTTTTT
TRBD1	TRBV27	TRBJ1-6	NA	CASSFLDRDHLHF	TGTGCCAGCAGTTTCCTTGACAGGGACCACCTCCACTTT
TRBD1	TRBV6-5	TRBJ1-2	NA	CASSETGALSYGYTF	TGTGCCAGCTCCGAGACAGGGGCTTTGTCCTATGGCTACACCTTC
TRBD1	TRBV2	TRBJ1-2	NA	CASRDNGQGLGYTF	TGTGCCAGCAGAGACAACGGACAGGGCCTTGGCTACACCTTC
NA	TRBV2	TRBJ1-1	NA	CASKQGSAFF	TGTGCCAGCAAACAGGGATCGGCTTTCTTT
TRBD1	TRBV2	TRBJ2-7	NA	CASKTGTGTYEQYF	TGTGCCAGTAAAACCGGGACAGGGACCTACGAGCAGTACTTC
TRBD1	TRBV7-3	TRBJ2-2	NA	CASSLTGTEVGELFF	TGTGCCAGCAGCTTAACTGGGACAGAGGTTGGGGAGCTGTTTTTT
TRBD1	TRBV29-1	TRBJ2-1	once	CSVSTGANEQFF	TGCAGCGTCTCGACAGGGGCCAATGAGCAGTTCTTC
TRBD2	TRBV13	TRBJ2-2	NA	CASSPGLAGGELFF	TGTGCCAGCAGCCCTGGACTAGCGGGCGGGGAGCTGTTTTTT
NA	TRBV5-8	TRBJ2-2	once	CASKQNTGELFF	TGTGCCAGCAAGCAAAACACCGGGGAGCTGTTTTTT